The present entry profiles one T cell receptor (beta chain) with its context. This sample was taken from a study of T cell responses to AZD1222 COVID-19 vaccine. The method was immunoSEQ multiplex PCR; TCRdb's version includes in-frame clones alone and lacks a portion of them. The sample holds around 97,000 clones, 80% to 90% seen once. The sequence was collected from an adult in good health. The sequences come from peripheral blood, collected on day 0 of AZD1222 vaccination.

DNA for the CDR3: TGTGCCAGTAGTATGGACAGTTCCTTGGGGGGCACTGAAGCTTTCTTT. It codes for CASSMDSSLGGTEAFF. The genes are TRBV19 and TRBJ1-1; D is perhaps TRBD1 (6 bases). This CDR3 has 16 residues. V shed 3 bases and J shed 4 bases, with 18 bases lying between them. Germline V gene data show CDR1 as LNHDA and CDR2 as SQIVND (reference sequence).